One sample yielded the 2 T cell receptor beta chains listed below, sequenced in a study of liver allograft versus peripheral blood T cells. Overall study: The authors compared T cell receptor repertoires in transplanted livers with recipients' peripheral blood repertoires.

TCRdb reprocessed the reads via MiXCR and lists one record per CDR3 protein. Of under 15,000 distinct CDR3 sequences in the sample, 18% are singletons; the top ten hold under 15%. The receptors here all came from a human patient who had a liver transplant. The T cells may come from the graft donor.

Details on this clonotype: A read error likely explains this, since a far larger clone differs by one base. The chain uses TRBV6-1 and TRBJ1-6; D is perhaps TRBD1 (6 bases). CDR3 length: 18 residues. Germline CDR1 and CDR2: MNHNS and SASEGT. V gave up 8 bases and J gave up 7 bases, with 27 bases separating them. As DNA, the CDR3 is TGTGCCAGCTCACCACTACGACCGAGACAGGCGTTCAATTCACCCCTCCACTTT. This gives the protein CASSPLRPRQAFNSPLHF.

This clonotype is labeled as medium-sized (0.01 to 0.1%). The chain combines TRBV6-6 with TRBJ2-2, with 9 bases fitting TRBD2. Trimming cost V 2 bases and J 0 bases; bases outside gene matches: 4. Germline values: CDR1 MNHNY, CDR2 SVGAGI (reference sequence). The CDR3 is made up of 17 amino acids. CDR3 in amino acids: CASSYPTSGANTGELFF. Here the CDR3 DNA reads TGTGCCAGCAGTTACCCGACTAGCGGCGCGAACACCGGGGAGCTGTTTTTT.